Below are 16 T cell receptor beta chains sequenced from a single sample in a study of blood T cell repertoires in COVID-19. Libraries were prepared by immunoSEQ multiplex PCR; TCRdb keeps only in-frame clonotypes and omits some of them. Among 250,000 to 300,000 clones listed, 81% were seen once. The sequenced material came from peripheral blood. The receptors were gathered from a woman aged 55-69 years with active or convalescent COVID-19.

The J gene is TRBJ2-2, the V gene TRBV4-2, with D possibly matching TRBD2 (6 bases). The CDR3 consists of 16 residues. Germline CDR1 is LGHNA and CDR2 is YNFKEQ. Trimming stripped 3 bases from V and 0 bases from J, with 11 bases between. The CDR3 protein is CASSQLAVANTGELFF. The CDR3, as DNA: TGTGCCAGCAGCCAGTTAGCGGTTGCGAACACCGGGGAGCTGTTTTTT.

In its sample, this clone was seen once. This chain links TRBV19 with TRBJ2-2; a weak D match, TRBD1 (7 bases). The length of the CDR3 is 16 residues. Trimming cost V 2 bases and J 3 bases, with 13 bases left between them. Germline lookup yields CDR1 LNHDA and CDR2 SQIVND (reference sequence). This CDR3 reads CASSIRRGRDTGELFF. CDR3 DNA: TGTGCCAGTAGTATAAGGAGGGGGCGGGACACCGGGGAGCTGTTTTTT.

The J gene is TRBJ1-2, the V gene TRBV6-6, with D uncertain. Deletions cut 4 bases from V and 3 bases from J, with 12 bases between. CDR1 is MNHNY and CDR2 is SVGAGI in the germline V gene (reference sequence). This CDR3 comprises 14 residues. For the CDR3, the DNA is TGTGCCAGCAGTTCCACCACCGGAGACTATGGCTACACCTTC. Translated, it gives CASSSTTGDYGYTF.

This clone came up once. V is TRBV5-1 and J is TRBJ2-3; weak D call: TRBD2 (6 bases). Trimming left V 3 bases short and J 2 bases short, with 7 bases between. Germline loops: CDR1 SGHRS, CDR2 YFSETQ. The CDR3 is 13 residues long. Here the CDR3 DNA reads TGCGCCAGCAGCTGGACTACCACAGATACGCAGTATTTT. Amino acids: CASSWTTTDTQYF.

The V gene is TRBV12-5, the J gene TRBJ2-5; D not certain. Germline CDR1 LGHNT, CDR2 FRNRAP. CDR3 length: 13 amino acids. V shed 2 bases and J shed 4 bases, with 8 bases lying between them. The CDR3 DNA sequence: TGTGCTAGTGGTTTGTCCCCCAGAGAGACCCAGTACTTC. This encodes CASGLSPRETQYF.

The chain is built from TRBV29-1 and TRBJ1-3, with 8 bases lining up with TRBD1. Germline CDR1 and CDR2: SQVTM and ANQGSEA. V was pared by 3 bases and J by 0 bases, with 4 bases of the junction left unmatched. The length of the CDR3 is 15 residues. The CDR3, as DNA: TGCAGCGTTGAGGGAACAGGGGGCTCTGGAAACACCATATATTTT. Translated, it gives CSVEGTGGSGNTIYF.

The chain recombines TRBV7-3 with TRBJ1-1; the D gene is possibly TRBD1 (5 bases). Trimming stripped 4 bases from V and 4 bases from J, with 10 bases between. The CDR3 has 13 amino acids. Germline CDR1 SGHTA, CDR2 FQGTGA. The CDR3 coding sequence is TGTGCCAGCAGCTCCCAGGGCGGCACTGAAGCTTTCTTT. It yields the protein CASSSQGGTEAFF.

This clone was recorded a few times. This chain links TRBV12-3 or TRBV12-4 with TRBJ1-2; no clear D. V lost 3 bases and J 8 bases, leaving 10 bases between the germline ends. The CDR3 has 12 amino acids. The CDR3 loop reads CASSLGAEGYTF. CDR3 DNA: TGTGCCAGCAGTTTGGGCGCTGAGGGCTACACCTTC.

The rearrangement joins TRBV11-2 to TRBJ1-4; 9 nucleotides match TRBD1. CDR1 SGHAT and CDR2 FQNNGV come from the germline V gene. V was clipped by 5 bases and J by 7 bases; unmatched bases: 5. CDR3 length equals 14 residues. For the CDR3, the DNA is TGTGCCAGCAGCCCCGGGACAGGGATTGAAAAACTGTTTTTT. Amino acids: CASSPGTGIEKLFF.

V gene TRBV7-9 combines with J gene TRBJ1-1, with D unresolved. Germline V lookup: CDR1 SEHNR, CDR2 FQNEAQ (reference sequence). This CDR3 is 14 amino acids long. V shed 5 bases and J shed 2 bases, with 12 bases lying between them. The CDR3 DNA sequence: TGTGCCAGCAGCATACTAACACCTAACACTGAAGCTTTCTTT. Its translation: CASSILTPNTEAFF.

This sequence joins TRBV4-2 and TRBJ1-3, with D unclear. Germline V lookup: CDR1 LGHNA, CDR2 YNFKEQ. This CDR3 has 15 amino acids. V lost 0 bases and J 4 bases, leaving 10 bases between the germline ends. The CDR3 bases are TGTGCCAGCAGCCAAGAACCGGTACCCGGAAACACCATATATTTT. This sequence encodes CASSQEPVPGNTIYF.

V gene TRBV5-1 combines with J gene TRBJ1-2; D possibly corresponds to TRBD1 (6 bases). The CDR3 loop spans 14 amino acids. The V end was cut by 0 bases, the J end by 4 bases, with 10 bases between. CDR1 SGHRS and CDR2 YFSETQ come from the germline V gene. In DNA form, the CDR3 reads TGCGCCAGCAGCTTGGCAGGGGATGGCTATGGCTACACCTTC. This encodes CASSLAGDGYGYTF.

This clone was picked up one time. The sample contains more than one DNA sequence encoding this CDR3. The gene calls are TRBV30 and TRBJ1-5, with D hard to call. The CDR3 runs to 13 residues. Germline V gene data show CDR1 as GTSNPN and CDR2 as SVGIG (reference sequence). The germline V and J ends were trimmed by 0 bases and 4 bases, with 7 bases remaining between them. CDR3 coding DNA: TGTGCCTGGAGTGTAAGAGATAATCAGCCCCAGCATTTT. Its protein product is CAWSVRDNQPQHF.

The rearrangement links TRBV10-3 to TRBJ2-1, with 10 nucleotides matching TRBD2. The V gene end was trimmed by 3 bases and the J gene end by 4 bases; junction bases not matched to a gene: 3. The V gene's germline CDR1 is ENHRY and CDR2 SYGVKD. This CDR3 is built from 15 residues. The CDR3 is CAISDSGGGYNEQFF. The DNA for the CDR3 is TGTGCCATCAGTGACAGCGGGGGGGGTTACAATGAGCAGTTCTTC.

The V call is TRBV27, the J call TRBJ1-2, with a possible D match to TRBD1 (6 bases). Trimming cost V 6 bases and J 2 bases, with 10 bases left between them. CDR1 and CDR2 (germline): MNHEY, SMNVEV (reference sequence). The CDR3 runs to 13 residues. The CDR3 bases are TGTGCCAGCAGGCCAGGGGAGAACTATGGCTACACCTTC. Translating gives CASRPGENYGYTF.

The chain couples TRBV7-3 to TRBJ1-6, with 9 bases matching TRBD1. The CDR3 totals 15 residues. The V and J ends lost 3 bases and 6 bases, in that order; junction bases with no gene match: 3. The germline V gene has CDR1 SGHTA and CDR2 FQGTGA. Here the CDR3 DNA reads TGTGCCAGCAGCTTGGTGGGACAGGGTAATTCACCCCTCCACTTT. It yields the protein CASSLVGQGNSPLHF.